This TCR beta chain came from a study of control samples from healthy donors and cancer patients. Clones were read by immunoSEQ multiplex PCR, and TCRdb kept only the in-frame ones, dropping some. The table has about 190,000 clones, over 80% seen once. The CDR3 has 14 amino acids. CDR1 is SGHDT, CDR2 YYEEEE, per germline. V lost 4 bases to trimming and J lost 6 bases, with 16 bases between them. The specimen was blood. The rearrangement joins TRBV5-6 to TRBJ1-2; D is perhaps TRBD1 (6 bases). The TCR was taken from a man aged 25-45 years in good health. This CDR3 is CASSLLQGRDGYTF. CDR3 coding DNA: TGTGCCAGCAGCCTACTACAGGGAAGGGATGGCTACACCTTC.